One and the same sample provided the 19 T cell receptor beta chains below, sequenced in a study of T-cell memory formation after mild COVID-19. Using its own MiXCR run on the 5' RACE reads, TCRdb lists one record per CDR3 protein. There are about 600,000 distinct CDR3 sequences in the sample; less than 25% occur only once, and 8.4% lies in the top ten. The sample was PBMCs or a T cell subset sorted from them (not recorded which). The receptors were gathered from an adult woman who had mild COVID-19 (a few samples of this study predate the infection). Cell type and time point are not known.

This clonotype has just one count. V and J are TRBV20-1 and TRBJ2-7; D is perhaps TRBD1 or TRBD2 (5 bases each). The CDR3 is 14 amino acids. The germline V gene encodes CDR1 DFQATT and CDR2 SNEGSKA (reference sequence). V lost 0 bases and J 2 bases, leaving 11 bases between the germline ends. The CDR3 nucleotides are TGCAGTGCTAGAGATGTAAGGGGACCCTACGAGCAGTACTTC. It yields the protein CSARDVRGPYEQYF.

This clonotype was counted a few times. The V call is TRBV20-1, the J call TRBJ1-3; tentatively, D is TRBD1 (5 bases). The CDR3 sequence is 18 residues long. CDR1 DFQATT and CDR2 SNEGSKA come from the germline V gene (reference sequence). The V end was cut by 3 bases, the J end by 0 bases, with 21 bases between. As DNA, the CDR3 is TGCAGTGCTAGGCCCTGGTCCGCACAGGAGATCTCTGGAAACACCATATATTTT. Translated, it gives CSARPWSAQEISGNTIYF.

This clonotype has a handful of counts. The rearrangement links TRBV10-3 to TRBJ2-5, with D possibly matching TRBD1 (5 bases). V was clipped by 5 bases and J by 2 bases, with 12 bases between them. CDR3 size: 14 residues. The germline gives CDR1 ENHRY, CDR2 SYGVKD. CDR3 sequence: CAISKDTGQETQYF. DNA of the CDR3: TGTGCCATCAGTAAGGACACAGGTCAAGAGACCCAGTACTTC.

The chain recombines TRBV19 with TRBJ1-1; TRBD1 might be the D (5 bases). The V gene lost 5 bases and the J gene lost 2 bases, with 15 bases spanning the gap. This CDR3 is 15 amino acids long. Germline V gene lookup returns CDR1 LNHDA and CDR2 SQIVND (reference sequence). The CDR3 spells CASSPGTTLNTEAFF. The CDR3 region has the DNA TGTGCCAGTAGTCCGGGGACGACCCTCAACACTGAAGCTTTCTTT.

The DNA for the CDR3 is TGCGCCAGCAGTGAGTCCAGGGTGAACACCGGGGAGCTGTTTTTT. It encodes CASSESRVNTGELFF. This chain links TRBV10-2 with TRBJ2-2; D possibly corresponds to TRBD1 (5 bases). This CDR3 is 15 amino acids long. Germline CDR1 reads WSHSY; CDR2 reads SAAADI. The germline V and J ends were trimmed by 0 bases and 1 base, with 6 bases remaining between them.

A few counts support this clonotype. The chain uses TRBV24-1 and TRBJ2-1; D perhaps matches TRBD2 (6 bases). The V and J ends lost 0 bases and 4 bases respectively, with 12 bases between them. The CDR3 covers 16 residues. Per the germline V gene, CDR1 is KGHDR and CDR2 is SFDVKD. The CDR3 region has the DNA TGTGCCACCAGTGATTTGGCGGGGTCTGGGTACAATGAGCAGTTCTTC. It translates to CATSDLAGSGYNEQFF.

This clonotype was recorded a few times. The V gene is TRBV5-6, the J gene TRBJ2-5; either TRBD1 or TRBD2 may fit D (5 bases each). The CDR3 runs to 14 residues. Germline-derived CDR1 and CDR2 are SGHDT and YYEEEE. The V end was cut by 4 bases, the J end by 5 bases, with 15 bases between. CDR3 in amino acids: CASSRDQHVETQYF. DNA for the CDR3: TGTGCCAGCAGCCGGGACCAACATGTGGAGACCCAGTACTTC.

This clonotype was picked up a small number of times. CDR3 nucleotides: TGTGCCATCAGTGAACCGACGGAAAGGGCCTACAATGAGCAGTTCTTC. Protein product: CAISEPTERAYNEQFF. V gene TRBV10-3 combines with J gene TRBJ2-1; D is unclear. V shed 3 bases and J shed 2 bases, with 14 bases lying between them. This CDR3 contains 16 residues. Germline V lookup: CDR1 ENHRY, CDR2 SYGVKD.

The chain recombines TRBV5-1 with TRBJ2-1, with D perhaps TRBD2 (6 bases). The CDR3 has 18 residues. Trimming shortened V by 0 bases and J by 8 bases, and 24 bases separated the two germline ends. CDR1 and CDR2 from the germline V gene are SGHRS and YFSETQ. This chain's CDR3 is CASSLGLIRGTRIDEQFF. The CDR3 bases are TGCGCCAGCAGCTTGGGTTTGATTCGGGGGACCCGTATCGATGAGCAGTTCTTC.

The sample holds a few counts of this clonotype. CDR3 sequence (DNA): TGTGCCAGCAGTCCGGGACAGGGGAGGCCCGGGGAGCTGTTTTTT. Its translation: CASSPGQGRPGELFF. The V gene is TRBV6-4, the J gene TRBJ2-2, with TRBD1 matching over 10 bases. The V gene's germline CDR1 is MRHNA and CDR2 SNTAGT. This CDR3 has 15 residues. V lost 5 bases, J lost 6 bases, and 6 bases stayed unmatched.

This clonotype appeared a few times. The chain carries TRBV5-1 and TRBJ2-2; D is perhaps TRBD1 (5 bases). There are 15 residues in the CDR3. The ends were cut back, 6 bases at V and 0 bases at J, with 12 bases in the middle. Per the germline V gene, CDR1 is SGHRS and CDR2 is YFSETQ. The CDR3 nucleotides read TGCGCCAGCAATAAATGGACAACGAACACCGGGGAGCTGTTTTTT. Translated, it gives CASNKWTTNTGELFF.

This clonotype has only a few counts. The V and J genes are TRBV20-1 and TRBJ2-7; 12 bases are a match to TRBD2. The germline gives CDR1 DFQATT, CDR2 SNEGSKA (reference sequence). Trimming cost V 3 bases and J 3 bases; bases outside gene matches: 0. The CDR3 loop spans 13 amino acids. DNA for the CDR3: TGCAGTGCTAGGACTAGCGGGGGCTACGAGCAGTACTTC. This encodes CSARTSGGYEQYF.

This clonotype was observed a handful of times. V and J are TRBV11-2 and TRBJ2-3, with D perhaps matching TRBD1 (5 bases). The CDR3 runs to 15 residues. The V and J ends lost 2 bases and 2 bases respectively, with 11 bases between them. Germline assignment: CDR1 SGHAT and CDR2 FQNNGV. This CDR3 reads CASSLTGSVTDTQYF. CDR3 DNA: TGTGCCAGCAGCTTAACAGGAAGCGTCACAGATACGCAGTATTTT.

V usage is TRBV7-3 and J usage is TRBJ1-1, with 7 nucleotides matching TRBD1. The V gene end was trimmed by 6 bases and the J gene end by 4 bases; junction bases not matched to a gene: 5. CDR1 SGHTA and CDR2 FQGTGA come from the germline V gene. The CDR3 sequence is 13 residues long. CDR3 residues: CASREGAGTEAFF. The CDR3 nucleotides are TGTGCCAGCAGAGAGGGGGCGGGCACTGAAGCTTTCTTT.

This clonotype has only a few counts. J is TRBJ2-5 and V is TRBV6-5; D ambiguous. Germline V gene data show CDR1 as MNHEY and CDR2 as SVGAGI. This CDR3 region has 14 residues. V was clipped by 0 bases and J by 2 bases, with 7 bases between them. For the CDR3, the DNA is TGTGCCAGCAGTTACTCTTGGGCACAAGAGACCCAGTACTTC. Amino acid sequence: CASSYSWAQETQYF.

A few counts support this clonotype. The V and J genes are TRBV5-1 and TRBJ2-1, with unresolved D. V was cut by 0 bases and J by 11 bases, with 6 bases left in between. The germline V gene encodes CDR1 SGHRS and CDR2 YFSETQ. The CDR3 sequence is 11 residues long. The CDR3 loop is CASSLAQKQFF. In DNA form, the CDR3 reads TGCGCCAGCAGCTTGGCCCAGAAGCAGTTCTTC.

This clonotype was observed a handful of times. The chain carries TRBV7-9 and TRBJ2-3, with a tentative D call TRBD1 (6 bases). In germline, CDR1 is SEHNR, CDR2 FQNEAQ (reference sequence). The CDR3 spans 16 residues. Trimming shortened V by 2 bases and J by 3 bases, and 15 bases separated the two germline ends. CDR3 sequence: CASSLPVRQGTDTQYF. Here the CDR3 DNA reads TGTGCCAGCAGCTTACCGGTTCGGCAGGGGACAGATACGCAGTATTTT.

CDR3 residues: CASSLAVMAEAFF. The CDR3 bases are TGTGCCAGCAGCTTGGCTGTTATGGCTGAAGCTTTCTTT. The rearrangement joins TRBV5-6 to TRBJ1-1, with no clear D. The V end was cut by 0 bases, the J end by 6 bases, with 9 bases between. Germline V CDR1 and CDR2: SGHDT, YYEEEE. This CDR3 comprises 13 residues.

CDR3 in DNA: TGTGCCAGCAGCCTAACGAGACCGGCAACTCCCTACAATGAGCAGTTCTTC. Its translation: CASSLTRPATPYNEQFF. The rearrangement uses TRBV3-1 and TRBJ2-1; D ambiguous. The CDR3 sequence is 17 residues long. The germline V and J ends were trimmed by 4 bases and 2 bases, with 18 bases remaining between them. CDR1 is LGHDT, CDR2 YNNKEL, per germline (reference sequence).